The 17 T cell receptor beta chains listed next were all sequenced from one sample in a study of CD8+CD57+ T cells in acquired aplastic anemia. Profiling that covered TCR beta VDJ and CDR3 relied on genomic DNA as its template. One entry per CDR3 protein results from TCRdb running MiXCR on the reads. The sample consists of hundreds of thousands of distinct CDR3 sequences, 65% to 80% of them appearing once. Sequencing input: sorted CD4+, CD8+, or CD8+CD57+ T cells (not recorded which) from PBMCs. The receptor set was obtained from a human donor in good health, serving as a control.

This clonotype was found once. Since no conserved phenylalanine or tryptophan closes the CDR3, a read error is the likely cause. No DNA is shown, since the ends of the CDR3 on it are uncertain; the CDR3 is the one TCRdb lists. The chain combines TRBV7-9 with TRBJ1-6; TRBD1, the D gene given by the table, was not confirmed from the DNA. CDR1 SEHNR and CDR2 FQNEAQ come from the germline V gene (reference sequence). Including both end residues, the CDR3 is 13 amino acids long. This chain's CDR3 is CASSSRGVSETQY.

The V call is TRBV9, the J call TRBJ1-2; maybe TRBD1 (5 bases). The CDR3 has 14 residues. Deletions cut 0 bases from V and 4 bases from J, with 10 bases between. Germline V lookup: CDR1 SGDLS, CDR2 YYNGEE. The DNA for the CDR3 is TGTGCCAGCAGCGTAGATCAGGGTAGCTATGGCTACACCTTC. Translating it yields CASSVDQGSYGYTF.

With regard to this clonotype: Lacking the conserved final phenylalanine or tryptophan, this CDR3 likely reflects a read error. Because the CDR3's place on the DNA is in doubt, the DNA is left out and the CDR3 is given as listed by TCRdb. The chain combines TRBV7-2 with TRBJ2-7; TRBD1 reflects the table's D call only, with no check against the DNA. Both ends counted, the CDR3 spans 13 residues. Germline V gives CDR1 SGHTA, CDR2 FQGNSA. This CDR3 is CASSLQARGQESH.

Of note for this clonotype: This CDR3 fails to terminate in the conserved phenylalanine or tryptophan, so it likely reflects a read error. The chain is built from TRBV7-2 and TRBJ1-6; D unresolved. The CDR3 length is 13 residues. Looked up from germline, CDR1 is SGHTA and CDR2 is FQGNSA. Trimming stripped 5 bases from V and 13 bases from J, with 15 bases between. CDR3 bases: TGTGCCAGCAGCCCCCGCGGGCAAGGGCCCCTCCACTAT. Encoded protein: CASSPRGQGPLHY.

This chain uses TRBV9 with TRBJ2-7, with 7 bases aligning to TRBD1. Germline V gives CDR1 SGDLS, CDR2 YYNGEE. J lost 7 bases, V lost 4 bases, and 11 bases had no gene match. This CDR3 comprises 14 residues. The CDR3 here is CASSSSGTVGEQYF. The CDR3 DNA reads TGTGCCAGCAGCTCTTCCGGGACAGTCGGTGAGCAGTACTTC.

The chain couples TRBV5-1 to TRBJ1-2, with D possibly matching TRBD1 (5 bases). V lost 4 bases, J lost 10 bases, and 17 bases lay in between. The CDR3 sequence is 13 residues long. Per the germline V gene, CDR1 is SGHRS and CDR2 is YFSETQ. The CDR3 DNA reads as TGCGCCAGCAGCGTGGGAGACGGGGGTGACTACACCTTC. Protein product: CASSVGDGGDYTF.

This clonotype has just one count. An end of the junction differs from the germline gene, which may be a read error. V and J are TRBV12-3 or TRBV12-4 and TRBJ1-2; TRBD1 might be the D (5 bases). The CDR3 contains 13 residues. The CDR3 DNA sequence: TGTGCCAGCAGTTTGGACACGAACTATGGCCACACCTTC. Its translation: CASSLDTNYGHTF.

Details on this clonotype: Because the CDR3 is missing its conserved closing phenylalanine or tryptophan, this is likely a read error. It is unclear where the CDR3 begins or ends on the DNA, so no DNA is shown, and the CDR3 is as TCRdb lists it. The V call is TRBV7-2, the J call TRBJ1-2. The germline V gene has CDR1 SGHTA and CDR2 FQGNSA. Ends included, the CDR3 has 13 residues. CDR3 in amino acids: CASSPGTRWETQY.

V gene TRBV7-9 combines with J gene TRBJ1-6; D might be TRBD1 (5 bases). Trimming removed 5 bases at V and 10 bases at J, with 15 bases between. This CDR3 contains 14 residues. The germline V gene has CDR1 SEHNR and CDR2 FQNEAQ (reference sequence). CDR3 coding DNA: TGTGCCAGCAGCCAGGGACGGGAAGGCTCACCCCTCCACTTT. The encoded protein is CASSQGREGSPLHF. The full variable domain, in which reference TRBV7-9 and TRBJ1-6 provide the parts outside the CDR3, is DTGVSQNPRHKITKRGQNVTFRCDPISEHNRLYWYRQTLGQGPEFLTYFQNEAQLEKSRLLSDRFSAERPKGSFSTLEIQRTEQGDSAMYLCASSQGREGSPLHFGNGTRLTVT.

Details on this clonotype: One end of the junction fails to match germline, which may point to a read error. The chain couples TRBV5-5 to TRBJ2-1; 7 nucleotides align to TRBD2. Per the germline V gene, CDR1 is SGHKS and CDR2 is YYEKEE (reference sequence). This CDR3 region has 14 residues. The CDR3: CATSMGGSYNEQFF. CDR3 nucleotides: TGCGCCACCAGCATGGGGGGGTCCTACAATGAGCAGTTCTTC.

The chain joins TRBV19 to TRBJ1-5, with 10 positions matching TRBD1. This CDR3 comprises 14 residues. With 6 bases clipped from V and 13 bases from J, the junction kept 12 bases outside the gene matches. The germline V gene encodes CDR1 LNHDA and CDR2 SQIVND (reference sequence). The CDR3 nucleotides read TGTGCCAGTAGCTTTCCGAAGACAGGGGGCTATCAGCATTTT. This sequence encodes CASSFPKTGGYQHF.

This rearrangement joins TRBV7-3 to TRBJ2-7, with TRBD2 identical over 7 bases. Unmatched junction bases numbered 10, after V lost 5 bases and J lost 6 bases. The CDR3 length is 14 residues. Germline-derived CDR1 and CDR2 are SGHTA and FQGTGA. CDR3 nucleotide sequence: TGTGCCAGCAGCGATGGCGGGGGAAGCTCCGAGCAGTACTTC. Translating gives CASSDGGGSSEQYF.

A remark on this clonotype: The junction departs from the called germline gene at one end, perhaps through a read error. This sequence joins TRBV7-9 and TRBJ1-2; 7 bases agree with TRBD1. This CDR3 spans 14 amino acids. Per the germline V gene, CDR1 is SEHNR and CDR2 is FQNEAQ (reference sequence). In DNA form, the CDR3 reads TGTGCCAGCAGCCGGCGAGGGGGCGAGACCGAGTACTTCTTC. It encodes CASSRRGGETEYFF.

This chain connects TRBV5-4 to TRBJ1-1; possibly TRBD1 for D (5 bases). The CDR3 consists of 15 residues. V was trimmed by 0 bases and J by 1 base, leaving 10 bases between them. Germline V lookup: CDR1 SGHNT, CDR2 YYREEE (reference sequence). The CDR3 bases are TGTGCCAGCAGCTTGGGGGGGGGACGGAACACTGAAGCTTTCTTT. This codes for CASSLGGGRNTEAFF.

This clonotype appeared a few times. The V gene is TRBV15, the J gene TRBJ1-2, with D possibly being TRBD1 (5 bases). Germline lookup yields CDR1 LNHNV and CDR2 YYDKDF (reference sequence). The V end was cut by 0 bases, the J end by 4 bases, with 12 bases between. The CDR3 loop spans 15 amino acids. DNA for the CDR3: TGTGCCACCAGCAGAGACACCGGGGGACTCTATGGCTACACCTTC. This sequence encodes CATSRDTGGLYGYTF.

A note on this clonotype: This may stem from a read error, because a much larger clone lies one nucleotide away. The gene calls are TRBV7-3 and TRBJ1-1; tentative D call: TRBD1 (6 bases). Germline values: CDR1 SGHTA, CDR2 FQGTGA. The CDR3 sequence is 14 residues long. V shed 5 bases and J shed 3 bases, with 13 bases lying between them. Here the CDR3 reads CASSGRQEHTEAFF. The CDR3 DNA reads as TGTGCCAGCAGCGGCCGACAGGAACACACTGAAGCTTTCTTT.

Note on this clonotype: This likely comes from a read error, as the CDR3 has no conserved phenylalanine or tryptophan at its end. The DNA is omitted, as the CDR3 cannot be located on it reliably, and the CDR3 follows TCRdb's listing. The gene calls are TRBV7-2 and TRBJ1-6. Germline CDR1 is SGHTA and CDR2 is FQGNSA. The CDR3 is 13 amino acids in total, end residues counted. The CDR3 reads CASSLKDGPTSST.